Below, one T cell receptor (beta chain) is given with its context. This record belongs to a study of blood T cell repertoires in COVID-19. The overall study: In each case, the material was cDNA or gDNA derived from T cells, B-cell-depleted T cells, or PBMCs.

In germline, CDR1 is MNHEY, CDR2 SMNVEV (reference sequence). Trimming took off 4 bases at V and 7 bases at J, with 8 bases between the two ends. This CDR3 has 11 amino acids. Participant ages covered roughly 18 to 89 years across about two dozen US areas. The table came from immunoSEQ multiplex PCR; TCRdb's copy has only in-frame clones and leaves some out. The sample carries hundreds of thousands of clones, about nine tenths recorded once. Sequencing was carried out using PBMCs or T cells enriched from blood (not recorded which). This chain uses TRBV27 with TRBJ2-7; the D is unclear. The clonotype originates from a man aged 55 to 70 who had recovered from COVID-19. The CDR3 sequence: CASSSRREQYF. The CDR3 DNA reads TGTGCCAGCAGTTCTCGGCGGGAGCAGTACTTC.